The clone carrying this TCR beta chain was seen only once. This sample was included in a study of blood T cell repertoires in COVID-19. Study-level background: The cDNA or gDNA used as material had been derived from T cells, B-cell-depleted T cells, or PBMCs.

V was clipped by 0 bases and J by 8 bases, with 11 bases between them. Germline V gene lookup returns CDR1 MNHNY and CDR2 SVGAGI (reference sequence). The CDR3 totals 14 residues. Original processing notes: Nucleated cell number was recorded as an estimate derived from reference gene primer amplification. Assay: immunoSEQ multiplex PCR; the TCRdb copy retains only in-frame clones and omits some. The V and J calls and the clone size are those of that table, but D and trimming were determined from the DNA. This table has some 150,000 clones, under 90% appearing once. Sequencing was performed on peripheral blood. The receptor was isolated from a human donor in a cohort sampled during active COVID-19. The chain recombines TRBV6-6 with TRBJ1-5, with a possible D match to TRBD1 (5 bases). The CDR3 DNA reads TGTGCCAGCAGTTACTCCAGGGAGGTTGAGCCCCAGCATTTT. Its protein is CASSYSREVEPQHF.